These 10 T cell receptor beta chains were sequenced from one sample in a study of T cells after posttransplantation cyclophosphamide. TCRdb keeps only in-frame clones here, not all; method: immunoSEQ multiplex PCR. This sample carries approximately 1,100 clones, none of them present only once. A marrow graft followed busulfan-fludarabine conditioning, with cyclophosphamide on days +3 and +4. The sample was PBMCs, taken 84 days after allogeneic stem cell transplant with posttransplant cyclophosphamide. The receptors stem from a male patient in his thirties who received an allogeneic stem cell transplant from a related donor, was CMV-positive, and had no GVHD. Some T cells here may be from the graft donor.

This clone is medium-sized in the sample. J is TRBJ2-7 and V is TRBV10-3; TRBD1 might be the D (6 bases). CDR1 and CDR2 (germline): ENHRY, SYGVKD. V lost 8 bases, J lost 6 bases, and 14 bases lay in between. The CDR3 spans 12 residues. The CDR3 sequence: CAIGWDMSEQYF. The CDR3 nucleotides read TGTGCCATCGGGTGGGACATGAGCGAGCAGTACTTC.

Here the CDR3 DNA reads TGTGCCAGCAGCCCCAGAACGAACACTGAAGCTTTCTTT. Protein: CASSPRTNTEAFF. The rearrangement joins TRBV12-3 or TRBV12-4 to TRBJ1-1; D is unresolved. The V gene lost 6 bases and the J gene lost 1 base, with 9 bases spanning the gap. This CDR3 spans 13 amino acids.

This clone is deemed medium-sized. The V call is TRBV5-4, the J call TRBJ1-4, with D perhaps matching TRBD1 (5 bases). This CDR3 is built from 15 residues. Germline V gene data show CDR1 as SGHNT and CDR2 as YYREEE (reference sequence). Between the trimmed V and J ends, which lost 4 bases and 11 bases, there was a span of 21 bases. CDR3 coding DNA: TGTGCCAGCAGCGTGTGGGCAGGGCCCGCCGGGAAACTGTTTTTT. Encoded protein: CASSVWAGPAGKLFF.

By share of the sample, this clone is medium-sized (0.01 to 0.1%). The V gene is TRBV30, the J gene TRBJ2-1, with 7 bases aligning to TRBD1. Germline assignment: CDR1 GTSNPN and CDR2 SVGIG (reference sequence). CDR3 length equals 13 residues. The trim removed 5 bases at V and 10 bases at J, leaving 11 bases unmatched. CDR3 coding DNA: TGTGCCTGGGCCCGACAGGGCATGGGGGAGCAGTTCTTC. Protein product: CAWARQGMGEQFF.

This clone is termed medium-sized (0.01 to 0.1%). This chain uses TRBV28 with TRBJ2-3; no clear D gene. CDR3 length: 16 amino acids. Trimming pared 4 bases from V and 0 bases from J, leaving 14 bases between. Germline-derived CDR1 and CDR2 are MDHEN and SYDVKM. The chain's CDR3 is CASSSPHSTSTDTQYF. CDR3 DNA: TGTGCCAGCAGTTCCCCCCACAGCACTAGCACAGATACGCAGTATTTT.

This clone was picked up many times. The chain uses TRBV11-3 and TRBJ2-2, with D possibly TRBD2 on 6 matching bases. Germline V gene lookup returns CDR1 SGHNT and CDR2 YENEEA. With 0 bases removed from V and 6 bases from J, the gap between germline ends came to 8 bases. This CDR3 comprises 14 residues. The CDR3 DNA reads as TGTGCCAGCAGCTTAGAGGGGGGATCCGGGGAGCTGTTTTTT. Its protein product is CASSLEGGSGELFF.

This clone is medium-sized in the sample. This chain uses TRBV6-2 or TRBV6-3 with TRBJ1-2; 7 bases match TRBD1. J gave up 14 bases and V 1 base, and 7 bases lay outside the gene matches. Germline-derived CDR1 and CDR2 are MNHEY and SVGEGT. There are 12 residues in the CDR3. The CDR3 coding sequence is TGTGCCAGCAGTTACTACGACAGGGTGGGGACCTTC. It specifies CASSYYDRVGTF.

This clone ranks as medium-sized. The chain recombines TRBV13 with TRBJ2-3; 10 bases align to TRBD2. Germline V gives CDR1 PRHDT, CDR2 FYEKMQ (reference sequence). The CDR3 is 18 residues long. V dropped 2 bases and J dropped 2; count of bases not matched to a gene: 10. CDR3 in DNA: TGTGCCAGCAGCTTATGGGGGCTAGCGGGGGCTATCACAGATACGCAGTATTTT. Translation: CASSLWGLAGAITDTQYF.

This clone has ten or more counts. The rearrangement uses TRBV6-2 or TRBV6-3 and TRBJ2-5, with D perhaps TRBD1 or TRBD2 (5 bases each). V was clipped by 6 bases and J by 9 bases, with 23 bases between them. The V gene's germline CDR1 is MNHEY and CDR2 SVGEGT. The CDR3 extends over 15 amino acids. The CDR3 sequence: CASSHDRRESLAQYF. The CDR3 DNA reads TGTGCCAGCAGCCATGATCGCAGGGAGTCTTTGGCCCAGTACTTC.

In its sample, this clone is medium-sized (0.01 to 0.1%). The gene calls are TRBV4-1 and TRBJ1-1; 7 bases match TRBD1. The V gene's germline CDR1 is MGHRA and CDR2 YSYEKL. The CDR3 spans 15 residues. V dropped 7 bases and J dropped 4; count of bases not matched to a gene: 12. The chain's CDR3 is CASTSTGSAITEAFF. CDR3 DNA sequence: TGCGCCAGCACCTCGACAGGGTCCGCGATCACTGAAGCTTTCTTT.